This T cell receptor (beta chain) was found in a study of cytomegalovirus exposure and HLA in healthy donors. Overall study results and limits: TCR beta V- and J-gene trimming, according to a later analysis, was linked to a missense DCLRE1C variant. Differences between HLA loci emerged in a later analysis of TCR association rates, with DRB1 most and HLA-C fewest.

The CDR3 consists of 14 residues. Germline CDR1 is LGHNA and CDR2 is YSLEER. Worth noting for this clone: The target antigen is unknown.

Primers included in the PCR were 60 Vbeta and 13 Jbeta primers. Produced via immunoSEQ multiplex PCR; TCRdb's table is partial and in-frame only. The sample carries about 160,000 clones, approximately 80% recorded once. The genes are TRBV4-3 and TRBJ2-5, with TRBD1 as a possible D gene (6 bases). The DNA matches TRBJ2-7 better at its end, which makes the J call doubtful. The TCR originated in a woman aged 30 to 39 in good health and CMV-seropositive. Sequencing used PBMCs. The DNA of the CDR3 is TGCGCCAGCAGCCAAGAAGTCAGGGGCTACGAGCAGTACTTC. It yields the protein CASSQEVRGYEQYF.